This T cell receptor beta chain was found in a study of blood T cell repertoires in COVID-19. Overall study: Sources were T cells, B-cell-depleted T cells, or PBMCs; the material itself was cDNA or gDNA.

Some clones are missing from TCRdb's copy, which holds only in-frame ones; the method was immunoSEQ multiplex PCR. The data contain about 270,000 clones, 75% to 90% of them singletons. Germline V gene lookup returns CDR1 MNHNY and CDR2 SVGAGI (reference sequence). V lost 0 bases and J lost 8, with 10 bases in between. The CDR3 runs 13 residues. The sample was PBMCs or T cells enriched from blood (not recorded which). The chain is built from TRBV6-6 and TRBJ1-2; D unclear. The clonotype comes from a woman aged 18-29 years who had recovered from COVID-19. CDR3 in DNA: TGTGCCAGCAGTTACTCGCTCGGGTCGGGCTACACCTTC. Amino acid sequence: CASSYSLGSGYTF.